The entry below gives a single T cell receptor (beta chain) sequence along with its context. No cognate antigen has been identified for it. Base-call qualities are not available, and no considerably larger clone is one nucleotide away. The immunoSEQ Assay, a bias-controlled multiplex PCR, was used to amplify TCRbeta CDR3 regions from genomic DNA. Per the authors' processing: Within the assay, amplification of reference gene primers was used to estimate how many nucleated cells each sample contained. To quantify the absolute abundance of each unique TCRbeta CDR3 rearrangement, sequence reads were collapsed and filtered. For each sample, productive Simpson clonality was calculated as the square root of Simpson's diversity index across productive rearrangements. Entries here come from immuneACCESS through TCRdb and include only in-frame sequences with V and J called. Some clones fail to appear in such tables; in the studies checked, an unresolved V gene covers under half of the shortfall, and the cause of the remainder is unknown. V, J and clone size derive from that table, while D and trimming were established from the DNA sequence. A total of approximately 210,000 clones appear in this sample, around 88% of them only once. The ten biggest clones cover 7% to 10% of the sample.

Collaborating institutions collected whole blood in K2EDTA tubes following their own protocols. For TCRbeta analysis, collaborators shipped samples as frozen whole blood, isolated PBMCs, or DNA extracted from either of those sample types. These data are taken from a study of blood T cell repertoires in COVID-19 (dated by TCRdb to 2018 to 2020). About the study as a whole: Samples covering the acute and convalescent phases of COVID-19 were provided by collaborators in the United States, Italy and Spain. The prospective study material was composed of cDNA or gDNA derived from T cells, B-cell-depleted T cells, or PBMCs. HLA class I and class II types, where available, came from metadata supplied by the sample provider rather than from assay-based typing. Nearly every sample came with metadata listing a de-identified subject ID, COVID-19 status, age in years and sex. Deeply sampled blood TCRbeta repertoires from subjects exposed to, actively infected with, or recovered from COVID-19 were included in the dataset. Samples were obtained from the ongoing ImmuneRACE study (first 160 participants) and from some 1,300 subjects provided by 6 global collaborators. The repertoires were released in a freely available public database intended as a resource for research on the immune response to SARS-CoV-2. The paper as a whole reports these results and caveats: How much clinical and demographic metadata was included differed by source and by participant, and the metadata was provided uncurated.

CDR1 and CDR2 were assigned from the germline V gene (reference sequence) as LGHDT and YNNKEL. Counted from cysteine to phenylalanine, this CDR3 has 20 amino acids. Just the 60-base CDR3 DNA is kept, in frame starting at base 1. The V and J ends are trimmed by 0 bases and 1 base, leaving 19 bases between them. In this chain, TRBV3-1 (or the pseudogene TRBV3-2) is recombined with TRBJ2-6; TRBD2 might be the D gene, on 5 matching bases. The source of this sequence is a woman between 45 and 60 years old with acute or convalescent COVID-19. Input material: peripheral blood. The CDR3: CASSQERHPGEISGANVLTF. The bases read TGTGCCAGCAGCCAAGAGCGGCACCCCGGGGAAATATCTGGGGCCAACGTCCTGACTTTC.